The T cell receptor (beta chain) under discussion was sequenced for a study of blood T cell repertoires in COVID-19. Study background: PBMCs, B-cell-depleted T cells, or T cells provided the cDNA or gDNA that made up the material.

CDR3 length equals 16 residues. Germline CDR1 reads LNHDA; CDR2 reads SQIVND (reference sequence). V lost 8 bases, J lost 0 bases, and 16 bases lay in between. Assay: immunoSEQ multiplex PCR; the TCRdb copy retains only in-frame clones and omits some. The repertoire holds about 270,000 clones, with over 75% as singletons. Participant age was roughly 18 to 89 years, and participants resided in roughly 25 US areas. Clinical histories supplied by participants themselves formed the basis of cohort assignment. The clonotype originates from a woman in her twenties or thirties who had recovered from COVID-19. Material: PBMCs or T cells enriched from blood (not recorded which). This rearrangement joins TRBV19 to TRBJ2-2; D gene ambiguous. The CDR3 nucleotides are TGTGCCAGTCAGCCTACAGAGCTTACGAACACCGGGGAGCTGTTTTTT. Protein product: CASQPTELTNTGELFF.